Each of the 8 T cell receptor beta chains below was sequenced from the same sample in a study of control samples from healthy donors and cancer patients. Generated by immunoSEQ multiplex PCR, the TCRdb table keeps only in-frame clones and is missing some. Here the sample spans 75,000 to 100,000 clones, around 82% being singletons. Sequenced sample: blood. The receptors were sampled from a man in his sixties in good health.

The genes are TRBV5-1 and TRBJ2-2; 7 bases agree with TRBD2. The CDR3 runs to 18 residues. Germline CDR1 and CDR2: SGHRS and YFSETQ. Trimming cost V 0 bases and J 0 bases; bases outside gene matches: 8. CDR3 coding DNA: TGCGCCAGCAGCTTGGCGGGTAGCGGGTCCCCGAACACCGGGGAGCTGTTTTTT. Amino acid sequence: CASSLAGSGSPNTGELFF.

The genes are TRBV15 and TRBJ2-1, with 9 bases identical to TRBD2. This CDR3 comprises 16 residues. V shed 3 bases and J 3 bases; nucleotides not matched to a gene: 6. The germline V gene has CDR1 LNHNV and CDR2 YYDKDF (reference sequence). The CDR3 reads CATSRTSGDIYNEQFF. The CDR3 coding sequence is TGTGCCACCAGCAGGACTAGCGGAGATATCTACAATGAGCAGTTCTTC.

The chain joins TRBV5-4 to TRBJ2-2, with 7 bases aligning to TRBD2. The CDR3 spans 18 residues. V was clipped by 0 bases and J by 4 bases; unmatched bases: 12. Per germline, CDR1 SGHNT and CDR2 YYREEE (reference sequence). The CDR3 loop reads CASSLDPGTTAGTGELFF. The CDR3 DNA reads as TGTGCCAGCAGCTTGGACCCCGGGACTACAGCCGGCACCGGGGAGCTGTTTTTT. Using reference TRBV5-4 and TRBJ2-2 for the parts outside the CDR3, the full variable domain is ETGVTQSPTHLIKTRGQQVTLRCSSQSGHNTVSWYQQALGQGPQFIFQYYREEENGRGNFPPRFSGLQFPNYSSELNVNALELDDSALYLCASSLDPGTTAGTGELFFGEGSRLTVL.

The rearrangement links TRBV5-1 to TRBJ2-1; maybe TRBD1 (7 bases). V was cut by 2 bases and J by 0 bases, with 15 bases left in between. The CDR3 has 17 amino acids. Germline V gene sequence: CDR1 SGHRS, CDR2 YFSETQ. The DNA for the CDR3 is TGCGCCAGCAGCTTAATGTCGGGGGACAGCTCCTACAATGAGCAGTTCTTC. The encoded protein is CASSLMSGDSSYNEQFF.

This chain's CDR3 is CASSLRLAGDADTQYF. The CDR3 bases are TGTGCCAGCAGCCTGAGACTAGCGGGAGACGCAGATACGCAGTATTTT. This chain joins TRBV3-1 (or the pseudogene TRBV3-2) and TRBJ2-3; TRBD2 aligns across 12 bases. Germline V gene lookup returns CDR1 LGHDT and CDR2 YNNKEL (reference sequence). The CDR3 contains 16 residues. The V and J ends lost 4 bases and 4 bases, in that order; junction bases with no gene match: 6.

J is TRBJ2-3 and V is TRBV29-1; 12 positions agree with TRBD1. CDR1 and CDR2 from the germline V gene are SQVTM and ANQGSEA. Germline trimming cut 4 bases from V and 3 bases from J; bases unmatched to any gene: 5. The CDR3 loop spans 15 amino acids. This CDR3 is CSVAGTGGVTDTQYF. In nucleotides, the CDR3 is TGCAGCGTTGCTGGGACAGGGGGCGTTACAGATACGCAGTATTTT.

The J gene is TRBJ1-5, the V gene TRBV10-3; D remains ambiguous. Germline V gene lookup returns CDR1 ENHRY and CDR2 SYGVKD. CDR3 size: 13 residues. V lost 0 bases and J lost 5, with 5 bases in between. In DNA form, the CDR3 reads TGTGCCATCAGTGAGTCGGGCTATCAGCCCCAGCATTTT. Residues: CAISESGYQPQHF.

The chain has TRBV20-1 and TRBJ2-7, with D unclear. CDR1 is DFQATT and CDR2 is SNEGSKA in the germline V gene (reference sequence). This CDR3 region has 17 residues. Between the trimmed V and J ends, which lost 3 bases and 3 bases, there was a span of 24 bases. CDR3 protein: CSASLNWRTDGYYEQYF. In DNA, the CDR3 is TGCAGTGCTAGTCTTAATTGGCGGACGGACGGCTACTACGAGCAGTACTTC.